The rows below give T cell receptor beta chains drawn from one sample of a study of blood T cell repertoires in COVID-19. Sequencing used immunoSEQ multiplex PCR; TCRdb keeps in-frame clones, though not all of them. Found here are nearly 250,000 clones, about 80% of them singletons; the top ten hold under 2%. The source material was peripheral blood. These receptors were taken from a woman of 80 years or more with acute or convalescent COVID-19. The CDR3 runs from the conserved cysteine through the conserved F or W. D genes are given only for firm matches. Expanded clones are given a class, and other clones once, few, many or no size at all.

CDR3 length: 15
clone size: .
D gene: TRBD2
J gene: TRBJ2-1
V gene: TRBV6-6
CDR3 DNA: TGTGCCAGCAGTACCGGGACTAGCGGTAACAATGAGCAGTTCTTC
CDR3 protein: CASSTGTSGNNEQFF

CDR3 length: 14
clone size: .
D gene: TRBD1
J gene: TRBJ1-2
V gene: TRBV5-1
CDR3 DNA: TGCGCCAGCAGCTTGGGGCAGGGGGCGCATGGCTACACCTTC
CDR3 protein: CASSLGQGAHGYTF

CDR3 length: 14
clone size: .
D gene: TRBD1
J gene: TRBJ1-2
V gene: TRBV28
CDR3 DNA: TGTGCCAGCAGTTCAGGGACAGGGATTCGGGGCTACACCTTC
CDR3 protein: CASSSGTGIRGYTF

CDR3 length: 15
clone size: .
D gene: .
J gene: TRBJ2-3
V gene: TRBV7-9
CDR3 DNA: TGTGCCAGCAGCGCGGATGCAGGGCTTTCGGATACGCAGTATTTT
CDR3 protein: CASSADAGLSDTQYF

CDR3 length: 12
clone size: .
D gene: .
J gene: TRBJ2-3
V gene: TRBV28
CDR3 DNA: TGTGCCAGCAGTTCCCTTCGTGGGCATCAGTATTTT
CDR3 protein: CASSSLRGHQYF

CDR3 length: 15
clone size: .
D gene: TRBD2
J gene: TRBJ2-5
V gene: TRBV19
CDR3 DNA: TGTGCCAGTAGTATTAGCGGGAGGGTACAAGAGACCCAGTACTTC
CDR3 protein: CASSISGRVQETQYF

CDR3 length: 16
clone size: .
D gene: TRBD2
J gene: TRBJ2-1
V gene: TRBV7-3
CDR3 DNA: TGTGCCAGCAGCAGGTCCGGGACTAGCGGGGATGATGAGCAGTTCTTC
CDR3 protein: CASSRSGTSGDDEQFF

CDR3 length: 14
clone size: few
D gene: TRBD1
J gene: TRBJ2-7
V gene: TRBV7-8
CDR3 DNA: TGTGCCAGCAGCCCCGGGACAGACTTCTACGAGCAGTACTTC
CDR3 protein: CASSPGTDFYEQYF

CDR3 length: 15
clone size: .
D gene: TRBD1
J gene: TRBJ1-2
V gene: TRBV7-9
CDR3 DNA: TGTGCCAGCAGCTTAGACCCGGGACAGATCTATGGCTACACCTTC
CDR3 protein: CASSLDPGQIYGYTF

CDR3 length: 14
clone size: .
D gene: .
J gene: TRBJ2-1
V gene: TRBV7-2
CDR3 DNA: TGTGCCAGCAGCCCCCAAGTGGGCCCTGAGGAGCAGTTCTTC
CDR3 protein: CASSPQVGPEEQFF

CDR3 length: 14
clone size: .
D gene: TRBD1
J gene: TRBJ2-7
V gene: TRBV27
CDR3 DNA: TGTGCCAGCAGCCCCGGGACAGGGTTCTACGAGCAGTACTTC
CDR3 protein: CASSPGTGFYEQYF

CDR3 length: 14
clone size: .
D gene: .
J gene: TRBJ1-3
V gene: TRBV3-1/TRBV3-2
CDR3 DNA: TGTGCCAGCAGCGATCTGAGCTCTGGAAACACCATATATTTT
CDR3 protein: CASSDLSSGNTIYF

CDR3 length: 19
clone size: once
D gene: TRBD1
J gene: TRBJ1-6
V gene: TRBV11-2
CDR3 DNA: TGTGCCAGCAGCTTAGGGGGACAGGGGTTGAGCTCCTATAATTCACCCCTCCACTTT
CDR3 protein: CASSLGGQGLSSYNSPLHF

CDR3 length: 18
clone size: once
D gene: TRBD2
J gene: TRBJ2-2
V gene: TRBV30
CDR3 DNA: TGTGCCTGGAGATTACTTGGTCTAGCGGGAGGGGTTGCCGGGGAGCTGTTTTTT
CDR3 protein: CAWRLLGLAGGVAGELFF

CDR3 length: 15
clone size: .
D gene: TRBD2
J gene: TRBJ2-1
V gene: TRBV5-1
CDR3 DNA: TGCGCCAGCAGCTTGTCCCTAGCGGGAGGGGGGGAGCAGTTCTTC
CDR3 protein: CASSLSLAGGGEQFF

CDR3 length: 14
clone size: once
D gene: .
J gene: TRBJ2-1
V gene: TRBV9
CDR3 DNA: TGTGCCAGCAGCACCGATCCGACAGGTTCTGAGCAGTTCTTC
CDR3 protein: CASSTDPTGSEQFF

CDR3 length: 17
clone size: .
D gene: TRBD1
J gene: TRBJ1-3
V gene: TRBV19
CDR3 DNA: TGTGCCAGTACCTGGGGGGGGACAGGGGCCTCTGGAAACACCATATATTTT
CDR3 protein: CASTWGGTGASGNTIYF

CDR3 length: 13
clone size: .
D gene: TRBD2
J gene: TRBJ2-7
V gene: TRBV18
CDR3 DNA: TGTGCCAGCTCACCCGGGACTACCGGCGAGCAGTACTTC
CDR3 protein: CASSPGTTGEQYF

CDR3 length: 14
clone size: .
D gene: .
J gene: TRBJ2-1
V gene: TRBV24-1
CDR3 DNA: TGTGCCACCAGTTCCACAGGGCCATACAATGAGCAGTTCTTC
CDR3 protein: CATSSTGPYNEQFF

CDR3 length: 15
clone size: .
D gene: TRBD1
J gene: TRBJ2-5
V gene: TRBV7-2
CDR3 DNA: TGTGCCAGCAGCTTAGGGGGACAGCTCCGAGAGACCCAGTACTTC
CDR3 protein: CASSLGGQLRETQYF

CDR3 length: 15
clone size: once
D gene: TRBD1
J gene: TRBJ1-6
V gene: TRBV6-5
CDR3 DNA: TGTGCCAGCAGTTACTATAGACAGGGGAATTCACCCCTCCACTTT
CDR3 protein: CASSYYRQGNSPLHF

CDR3 length: 12
clone size: .
D gene: .
J gene: TRBJ1-1
V gene: TRBV28
CDR3 DNA: TGTGCCAGCATGCAGGGGTACACTGAAGCTTTCTTT
CDR3 protein: CASMQGYTEAFF

CDR3 length: 15
clone size: .
D gene: .
J gene: TRBJ1-1
V gene: TRBV11-1
CDR3 DNA: TGTGCCAGCAGCTCGAGAGACAGCTTGAACACTGAAGCTTTCTTT
CDR3 protein: CASSSRDSLNTEAFF

CDR3 length: 15
clone size: .
D gene: TRBD2
J gene: TRBJ2-1
V gene: TRBV6-5
CDR3 DNA: TGTGCCAGCAGGCTAGCGGGGGGCTCCTACAATGAGCAGTTCTTC
CDR3 protein: CASRLAGGSYNEQFF

CDR3 length: 13
clone size: .
D gene: .
J gene: TRBJ1-2
V gene: TRBV2
CDR3 DNA: TGTGCCAGCAGTGTGAGGGGGGGCTATGGCTACACCTTC
CDR3 protein: CASSVRGGYGYTF

CDR3 length: 14
clone size: .
D gene: TRBD1
J gene: TRBJ2-2
V gene: TRBV9
CDR3 DNA: TGTGCCAGCAGCCCAAGGGACAGGACCGGGGAGCTGTTTTTT
CDR3 protein: CASSPRDRTGELFF

CDR3 length: 15
clone size: .
D gene: TRBD1
J gene: TRBJ2-1
V gene: TRBV19
CDR3 DNA: TGTGCCAGTAGTGCCACCGGGACAGGGGGAGATGAGCAGTTCTTC
CDR3 protein: CASSATGTGGDEQFF

CDR3 length: 15
clone size: .
D gene: .
J gene: TRBJ1-5
V gene: TRBV7-2
CDR3 DNA: TGTGCCAGCAGCTTAGGGTCACAAGGGGGTCAGCCCCAGCATTTT
CDR3 protein: CASSLGSQGGQPQHF

CDR3 length: 15
clone size: .
D gene: .
J gene: TRBJ1-2
V gene: TRBV6-5
CDR3 DNA: TGTGCCAGCAGTTACTCAGGGCAGGGGAACTATGGCTACACCTTC
CDR3 protein: CASSYSGQGNYGYTF

CDR3 length: 14
clone size: .
D gene: .
J gene: TRBJ1-6
V gene: TRBV7-2
CDR3 DNA: TGTGCCAGCAGCGCAACAGGGAATGGCTCACCCCTCCACTTT
CDR3 protein: CASSATGNGSPLHF

CDR3 length: 16
clone size: .
D gene: .
J gene: TRBJ2-7
V gene: TRBV5-4
CDR3 DNA: TGTGCCAGCAGCTCCGCCTCTGCAGGGGTACGCAACGAGCAGTACTTC
CDR3 protein: CASSSASAGVRNEQYF

CDR3 length: 13
clone size: .
D gene: .
J gene: TRBJ1-1
V gene: TRBV19
CDR3 DNA: TGTGCCAGTAGTACCCAGGGAAACACTGAAGCTTTCTTT
CDR3 protein: CASSTQGNTEAFF